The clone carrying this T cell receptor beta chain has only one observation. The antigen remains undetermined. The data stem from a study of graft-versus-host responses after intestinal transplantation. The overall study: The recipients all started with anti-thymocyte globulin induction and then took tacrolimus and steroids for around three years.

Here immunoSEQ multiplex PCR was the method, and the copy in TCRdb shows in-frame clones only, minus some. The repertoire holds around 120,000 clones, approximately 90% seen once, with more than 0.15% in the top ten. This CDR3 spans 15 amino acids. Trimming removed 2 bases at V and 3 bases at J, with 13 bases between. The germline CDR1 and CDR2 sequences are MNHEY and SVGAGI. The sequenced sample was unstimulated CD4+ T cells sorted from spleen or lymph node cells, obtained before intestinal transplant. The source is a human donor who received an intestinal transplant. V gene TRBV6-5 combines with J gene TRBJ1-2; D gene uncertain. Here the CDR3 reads CASSYVRGDYYGYTF. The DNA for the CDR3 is TGTGCCAGCAGTTACGTGCGGGGTGATTACTATGGCTACACCTTC.